Below, one TCR beta chain is given with its context. Naive CD8 cells lacked CD45RO and underwent positive selection for CCR7, leaving out terminally differentiated effector memory CD45RA+ cells. The data belong to a study of shared clonotypes between healthy human individuals. The wider study: Researchers assigned three CD4 naive, three CD4 memory, two CD8 naive and one CD8 memory plate to each donor.

Sequenced by immunoSEQ multiplex PCR; TCRdb stores in-frame clones only, minus some. The sample holds some 2.1 million clones, 85% to 95% seen once. With 3 bases removed from V and 0 bases from J, the gap between germline ends came to 10 bases. Germline V gene sequence: CDR1 SGHRS, CDR2 YFSETQ. The CDR3 has 14 residues. The sample consisted of naive CD8+ T cells from PBMCs. This TCR was sampled from a man in his late teens or twenties in good health. Some clones in this sample may be carry-over from other donors' samples. The chain combines TRBV5-1 with TRBJ2-7, with D hard to call. The CDR3 DNA follows: TGCGCCAGCAGCTCAATGCCAGGCTCCTACGAGCAGTACTTC. Amino acid sequence: CASSSMPGSYEQYF.